The rows below give T cell receptor beta chains drawn from one sample of a study of T cell responses to AZD1222 COVID-19 vaccine. Here immunoSEQ multiplex PCR was the method, and the copy in TCRdb shows in-frame clones only, minus some. Of 150,000 to 200,000 clones in the sample, approximately 95% were seen once. The material sequenced was peripheral blood, taken on day 0 of AZD1222 vaccination. Source of these receptors: an adult in good health. CDR3s include the opening cysteine and the closing phenylalanine or tryptophan. The D gene is left open where the match is weak. The size field is filled for only some rows; it gives once, few, many or a size class.

v_gene: TRBV18
abundance: .
len: 13
d_gene: .
j_gene: TRBJ1-1
CDR3aa: CASSPEENTEAFF
CDR3nt: TGTGCCAGCTCGCCGGAGGAGAACACTGAAGCTTTCTTT

v_gene: TRBV12-5
abundance: .
len: 11
d_gene: .
j_gene: TRBJ2-1
CDR3aa: CASGAGSEQFF
CDR3nt: TGTGCTAGTGGCGCCGGGTCTGAGCAGTTCTTC

v_gene: TRBV6-5
abundance: .
len: 15
d_gene: .
j_gene: TRBJ1-2
CDR3aa: CASSSIRPFPWGYTF
CDR3nt: TGTGCCAGCAGTAGTATAAGGCCCTTTCCGTGGGGCTACACCTTC

v_gene: TRBV10-1
abundance: .
len: 13
d_gene: .
j_gene: TRBJ1-5
CDR3aa: CASSGSGVQPQHF
CDR3nt: TGCGCCAGCAGTGGGTCGGGGGTTCAGCCCCAGCATTTT

v_gene: TRBV10-3
abundance: .
len: 16
d_gene: .
j_gene: TRBJ1-6
CDR3aa: CATTGWNSSYNSPLHF
CDR3nt: TGTGCCACCACAGGATGGAATAGCTCCTATAATTCACCCCTCCACTTT

v_gene: TRBV5-6
abundance: once
len: 13
d_gene: .
j_gene: TRBJ1-2
CDR3aa: CASSLRDNRLAAF
CDR3nt: TGTGCCAGCAGCCTCCGGGACAACCGACTCGCCGCCTTC

v_gene: TRBV19
abundance: .
len: 15
d_gene: .
j_gene: TRBJ1-4
CDR3aa: CASTPAGRLNEKLFF
CDR3nt: TGTGCCAGTACCCCAGCCGGGAGGTTGAATGAAAAACTGTTTTTT

v_gene: TRBV3-1/TRBV3-2
abundance: .
len: 15
d_gene: TRBD2
j_gene: TRBJ2-1
CDR3aa: CASSPTSGIGNEQFF
CDR3nt: TGTGCCAGCAGCCCGACTAGCGGGATTGGGAATGAGCAGTTCTTC

v_gene: TRBV5-1
abundance: .
len: 14
d_gene: .
j_gene: TRBJ2-3
CDR3aa: CASSLGGDADTQYF
CDR3nt: TGCGCCAGCAGCTTGGGAGGGGACGCAGATACGCAGTATTTT

v_gene: TRBV10-2
abundance: .
len: 13
d_gene: TRBD1
j_gene: TRBJ1-6
CDR3aa: CASSRDRFSPLHF
CDR3nt: TGCGCCAGCAGCCGGGACAGATTTTCACCCCTCCACTTT

v_gene: TRBV25-1
abundance: .
len: 15
d_gene: TRBD1
j_gene: TRBJ1-1
CDR3aa: CASSEAGTAGHGAFF
CDR3nt: TGTGCCAGCAGTGAAGCCGGGACAGCGGGTCACGGAGCTTTCTTT

v_gene: TRBV14
abundance: .
len: 13
d_gene: .
j_gene: TRBJ1-1
CDR3aa: CASSHSMNTEAFF
CDR3nt: TGTGCCAGCAGCCATAGTATGAACACTGAAGCTTTCTTT

v_gene: TRBV11-2
abundance: .
len: 17
d_gene: TRBD1
j_gene: TRBJ2-2
CDR3aa: CASSLQLGQAGTGELFF
CDR3nt: TGTGCCAGCAGCCTCCAACTGGGACAGGCAGGGACCGGGGAGCTGTTTTTT

v_gene: TRBV3-1/TRBV3-2
abundance: once
len: 13
d_gene: .
j_gene: TRBJ1-5
CDR3aa: CASSQDPDQPQHF
CDR3nt: TGTGCCAGCAGCCAAGATCCCGATCAGCCCCAGCATTTT

v_gene: TRBV30
abundance: once
len: 15
d_gene: .
j_gene: TRBJ2-3
CDR3aa: CAWTPPSPGIDTQYF
CDR3nt: TGTGCCTGGACTCCGCCTTCTCCGGGCATAGATACGCAGTATTTT

v_gene: TRBV20-1
abundance: .
len: 14
d_gene: .
j_gene: TRBJ2-2
CDR3aa: CSASVGGNTGELFF
CDR3nt: TGCAGTGCTAGTGTCGGCGGAAACACCGGGGAGCTGTTTTTT